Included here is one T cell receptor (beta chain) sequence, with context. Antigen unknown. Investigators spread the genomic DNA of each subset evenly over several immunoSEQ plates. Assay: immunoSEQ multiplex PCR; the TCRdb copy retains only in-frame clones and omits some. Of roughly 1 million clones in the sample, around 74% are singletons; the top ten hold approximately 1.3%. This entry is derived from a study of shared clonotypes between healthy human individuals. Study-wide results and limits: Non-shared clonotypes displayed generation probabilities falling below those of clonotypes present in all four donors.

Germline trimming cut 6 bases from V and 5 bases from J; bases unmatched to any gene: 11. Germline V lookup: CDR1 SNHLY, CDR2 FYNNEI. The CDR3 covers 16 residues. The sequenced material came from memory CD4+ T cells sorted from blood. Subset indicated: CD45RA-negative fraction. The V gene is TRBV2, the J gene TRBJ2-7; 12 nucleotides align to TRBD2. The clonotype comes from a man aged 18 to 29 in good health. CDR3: CASRNYLAGGMHEQYF. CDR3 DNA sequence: TGTGCCAGCAGAAACTACCTAGCGGGGGGGATGCACGAGCAGTACTTC.